This T cell receptor beta chain was documented in a study of cytomegalovirus exposure and HLA in healthy donors. These donors were members of the approximately 110-subject validation cohort, a group separate from the roughly 670-subject first cohort. Study-level results: As was reported, the classifier diagnosed cytomegalovirus status with high specificity and sensitivity. The authors confirmed in vitro that a few CMV-associated chains were specific for CMV antigens.

Turning to this clone: As yet, its antigen is unknown.

Germline CDR1 reads SGHTA; CDR2 reads FQGTGA. The CDR3 is made up of 17 amino acids. The ends lost 5 bases at V and 8 bases at J; junction bases unmatched: 13. Sequencing was performed with immunoSEQ multiplex PCR; in TCRdb, only in-frame clones are kept and a portion is missing. The sample lists a few hundred thousand clones; more than 80% were seen once. Sequencing was done on a sample of PBMCs. The chain carries TRBV7-3 and TRBJ2-1, with 12 bases identical to TRBD1. This clonotype was obtained from a woman aged 18-30 years in good health and CMV-seronegative. Here the CDR3 DNA reads TGTGCCAGCAGCCTAGCTCCCGGGACAGGGGGCTGGGATGAGCAGTTCTTC. Encoded protein: CASSLAPGTGGWDEQFF.